Reported below is one T cell receptor beta chain. The protocol was immunoSEQ multiplex PCR, while the TCRdb copy is restricted to in-frame clones and leaves out a portion. The data show 90,000 to 150,000 clones, with about 85% seen just once and about a tenth held by the top ten. These data are taken from a study of blood T cell repertoires in COVID-19. Study details: Sites across the United States, Italy and Spain contributed samples from acute and convalescent COVID-19.

Germline assignment: CDR1 SEHNR and CDR2 FQNEAQ (reference sequence). V lost 2 bases to trimming and J lost 8 bases, with 13 bases between them. The CDR3 totals 15 residues. The chain couples TRBV7-9 to TRBJ1-6, with TRBD1 as a possible D gene (5 bases). Sequencing was carried out using peripheral blood. This sequence was found in a man aged 80 or over with acute or convalescent COVID-19. The CDR3 bases are TGTGCCAGCAGCTTAAGTCAGGGACTCGATTCACCCCTCCACTTT. The encoded protein is CASSLSQGLDSPLHF. Full variable domain (missing parts from reference TRBV7-9 and TRBJ1-6): DTGVSQNPRHKITKRGQNVTFRCDPISEHNRLYWYRQTLGQGPEFLTYFQNEAQLEKSRLLSDRFSAERPKGSFSTLEIQRTEQGDSAMYLCASSLSQGLDSPLHFGNGTRLTVT.